The following is a TCR beta chain sequence with its context. The length of the CDR3 is 18 residues. V shed 1 base, J shed 4 bases, and the junction held 9 bases outside the gene matches. Germline V CDR1 and CDR2: LNHNV, YYDKDF (reference sequence). A multiplex PCR was run with 60 Vbeta primers and 13 Jbeta primers. The table came from immunoSEQ multiplex PCR; TCRdb's copy has only in-frame clones and leaves some out. This table has 180,000 or so clones, around a tenth appearing once. This entry comes from a study of cytomegalovirus exposure and HLA in healthy donors. Looking at the study overall: Researchers previously reported finding fewer than 140 million unique TCR beta sequences from 170 million or so T cells.

This chain connects TRBV15 to TRBJ2-2; 10 bases line up with TRBD2. This TCR came from a woman in her 30s in good health and CMV-seropositive. Source material: PBMCs. The CDR3 DNA reads as TGTGCCACCAGCAGAGCGGCTAGCGGGAGTTGGGGCACCGGGGAGCTGTTTTTT. As protein: CATSRAASGSWGTGELFF.